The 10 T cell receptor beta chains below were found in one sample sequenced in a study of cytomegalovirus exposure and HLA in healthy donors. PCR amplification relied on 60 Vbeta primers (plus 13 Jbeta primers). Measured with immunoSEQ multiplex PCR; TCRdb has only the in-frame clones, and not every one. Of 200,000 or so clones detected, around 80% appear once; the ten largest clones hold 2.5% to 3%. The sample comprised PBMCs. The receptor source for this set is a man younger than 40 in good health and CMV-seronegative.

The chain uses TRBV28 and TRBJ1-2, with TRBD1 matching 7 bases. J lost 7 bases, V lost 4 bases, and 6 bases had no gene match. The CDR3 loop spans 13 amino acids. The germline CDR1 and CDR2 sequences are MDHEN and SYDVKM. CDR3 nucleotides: TGTGCCAGCAGTTGGAGGGGGCGCGGTGGCTACACCTTC. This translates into CASSWRGRGGYTF.

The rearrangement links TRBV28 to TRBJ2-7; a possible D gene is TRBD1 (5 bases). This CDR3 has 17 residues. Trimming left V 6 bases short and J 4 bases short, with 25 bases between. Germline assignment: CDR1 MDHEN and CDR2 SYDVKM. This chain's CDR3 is CASRSLTDPRGLYEQYF. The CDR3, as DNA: TGTGCCAGCAGATCTCTGACAGACCCCAGAGGCCTATACGAGCAGTACTTC.

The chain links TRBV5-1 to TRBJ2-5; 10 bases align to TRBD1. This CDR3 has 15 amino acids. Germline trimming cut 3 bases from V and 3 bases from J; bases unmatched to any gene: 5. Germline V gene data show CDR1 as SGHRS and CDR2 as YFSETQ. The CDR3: CASSSGTGVEETQYF. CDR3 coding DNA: TGCGCCAGCAGCTCCGGGACAGGGGTTGAAGAGACCCAGTACTTC. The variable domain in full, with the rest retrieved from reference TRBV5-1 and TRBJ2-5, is KAGVTQTPRYLIKTRGQQVTLSCSPISGHRSVSWYQQTPGQGLQFLFEYFSETQRNKGNFPGRFSGRQFSNSRSEMNVSTLELGDSALYLCASSSGTGVEETQYFGPGTRLLVL.

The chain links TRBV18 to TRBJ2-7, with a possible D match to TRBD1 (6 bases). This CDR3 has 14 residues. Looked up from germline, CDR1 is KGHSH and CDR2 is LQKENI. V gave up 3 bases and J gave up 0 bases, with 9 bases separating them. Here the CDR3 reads CASSPNRDSYEQYF. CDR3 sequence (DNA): TGTGCCAGCTCACCGAACAGGGACTCCTACGAGCAGTACTTC.

The CDR3 DNA reads TGTGCCAGCAGCTTACAAGATTCACCCCTCCACTTT. It is translated as CASSLQDSPLHF. The rearrangement links TRBV5-4 to TRBJ1-6; no firm D call. V was clipped by 2 bases and J by 8 bases, with 5 bases between them. Germline V gives CDR1 SGHNT, CDR2 YYREEE (reference sequence). The CDR3 has 12 residues.

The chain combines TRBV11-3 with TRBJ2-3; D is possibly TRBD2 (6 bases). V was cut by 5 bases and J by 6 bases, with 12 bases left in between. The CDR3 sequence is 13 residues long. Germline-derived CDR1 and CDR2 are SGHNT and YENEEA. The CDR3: CASSPGGLDTQYF. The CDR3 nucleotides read TGTGCCAGCAGCCCCGGGGGTCTTGATACGCAGTATTTT.

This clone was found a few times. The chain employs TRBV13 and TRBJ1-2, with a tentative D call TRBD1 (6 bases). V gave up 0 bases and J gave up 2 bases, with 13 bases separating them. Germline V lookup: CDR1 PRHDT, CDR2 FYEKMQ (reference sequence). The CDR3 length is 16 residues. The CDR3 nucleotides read TGTGCCAGCAGCTTAGGTCAGGGGATTGTCAACTATGGCTACACCTTC. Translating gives CASSLGQGIVNYGYTF.

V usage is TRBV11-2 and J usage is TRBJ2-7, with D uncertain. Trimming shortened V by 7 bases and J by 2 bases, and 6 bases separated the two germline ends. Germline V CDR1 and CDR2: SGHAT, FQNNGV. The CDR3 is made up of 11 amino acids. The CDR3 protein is CASTRAYEQYF. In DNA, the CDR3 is TGTGCCAGCACTAGAGCCTACGAGCAGTACTTC.

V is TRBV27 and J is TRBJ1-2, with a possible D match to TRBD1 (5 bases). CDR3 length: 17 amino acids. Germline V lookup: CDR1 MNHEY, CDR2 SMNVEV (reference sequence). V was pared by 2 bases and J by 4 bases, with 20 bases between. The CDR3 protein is CASSLIGGWEGSYGYTF. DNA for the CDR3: TGTGCCAGCAGTTTAATTGGGGGGTGGGAGGGGAGCTATGGCTACACCTTC.

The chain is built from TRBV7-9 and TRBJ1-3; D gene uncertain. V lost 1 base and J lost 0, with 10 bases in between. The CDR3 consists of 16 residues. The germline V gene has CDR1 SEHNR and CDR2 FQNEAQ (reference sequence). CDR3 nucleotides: TGTGCCAGCAGCTTAGGCGGACTTAGCTCTGGAAACACCATATATTTT. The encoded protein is CASSLGGLSSGNTIYF.